This is a list of T cell receptor beta chains from one sample in a study of T cell repertoires in cytomegalovirus infection. The antigens of these receptors remain unknown. TCRdb recomputed calls from the reads with MiXCR, one row per CDR3 protein. The sample contains about 180,000 distinct CDR3 sequences, 20% to 25% of which appear only once. Sequencing was performed on CD8+ T cells from cultured PBMCs, taken from culture after CMV antigen stimulation. The source is a human donor in good health (CMV status not recorded). Some clones in this sample may be carry-over from other donors' samples. Both conserved end residues are part of each CDR3.

CDR3 length	V gene	J gene	CDR3 protein
16	TRBV3-1	TRBJ1-1	CASSQLPGLMNTEAFF
15	TRBV12-3/TRBV12-4	TRBJ2-7	CASSLTSRYSYEQYF
16	TRBV6-2/TRBV6-3	TRBJ2-7	CASSPAGEGGYYEQYF
13	TRBV28	TRBJ1-5	CASTGTGRQPQHF
13	TRBV29-1	TRBJ2-7	CSVGGAQSYEQYF
16	TRBV7-1	TRBJ2-7	CASSPPIAGEAYEQYF
16	TRBV14	TRBJ1-3	CASSRWDRGLGNTIYF
16	TRBV6-6	TRBJ1-4	CASSTGTEATNEKLFF
13	TRBV4-3	TRBJ1-1	CASSQDRGGEAFF
15	TRBV7-9	TRBJ1-1	CASSLGQGENTEAFF
15	TRBV7-9	TRBJ2-1	CASSSRAAPYNEQFF
14	TRBV12-3/TRBV12-4	TRBJ1-4	CASSLRATNEKLFF
15	TRBV7-8	TRBJ1-2	CASSPFRQGAGGYTF
11	TRBV2	TRBJ1-1	CASSEGGEAFF
15	TRBV12-3/TRBV12-4	TRBJ2-5	CASLATSGGGETQYF
16	TRBV7-2	TRBJ1-4	CASTEIGGSTNEKLFF
16	TRBV28	TRBJ1-4	CASSTQIGQINEKLFF
14	TRBV27	TRBJ2-2	CASSFGTNTGELFF
14	TRBV2	TRBJ1-5	CASSDRKGSKPQHF
14	TRBV27	TRBJ2-7	CASSLVTGNNEQYF
14	TRBV4-3	TRBJ1-2	CASSQDFSGYGYTF
14	TRBV6-2/TRBV6-3	TRBJ2-7	CASGAAFVRYEQYF
14	TRBV7-3	TRBJ1-1	CASSPDRGNTEAFF
16	TRBV12-3/TRBV12-4	TRBJ2-7	CASSPGGLSSDYEQYF
16	TRBV4-1	TRBJ1-4	CASSQVLEAENEKLFF
15	TRBV7-2	TRBJ2-7	CASSPSPGDPYEQYF
12	TRBV7-2	TRBJ1-4	CASSLDHEKLFF
15	TRBV19	TRBJ1-5	CASTIQGISNQPQHF
14	TRBV7-9	TRBJ2-7	CASSLAPGSNEQYF
13	TRBV7-2	TRBJ1-5	CASSLGGSQPQHF
16	TRBV4-1	TRBJ2-7	CASSQDWGQHSYEQYF